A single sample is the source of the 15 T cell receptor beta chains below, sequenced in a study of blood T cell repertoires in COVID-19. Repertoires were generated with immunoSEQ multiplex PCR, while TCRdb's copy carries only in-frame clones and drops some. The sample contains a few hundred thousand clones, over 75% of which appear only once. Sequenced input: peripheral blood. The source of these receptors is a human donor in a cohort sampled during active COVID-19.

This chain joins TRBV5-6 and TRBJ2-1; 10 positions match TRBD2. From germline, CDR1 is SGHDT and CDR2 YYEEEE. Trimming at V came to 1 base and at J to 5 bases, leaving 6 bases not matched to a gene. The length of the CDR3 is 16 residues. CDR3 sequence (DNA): TGTGCCAGCAGCTTGAAGGGACTAGCGAAAAACAATGAGCAGTTCTTC. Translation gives CASSLKGLAKNNEQFF.

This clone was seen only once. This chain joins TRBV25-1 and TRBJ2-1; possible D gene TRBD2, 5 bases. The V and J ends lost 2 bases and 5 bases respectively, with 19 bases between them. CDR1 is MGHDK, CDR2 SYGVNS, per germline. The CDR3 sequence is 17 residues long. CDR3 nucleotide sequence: TGTGCCAGCAGTGAAAGTCTTAGGAGCGGCGCAGACAATGAGCAGTTCTTC. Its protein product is CASSESLRSGADNEQFF.

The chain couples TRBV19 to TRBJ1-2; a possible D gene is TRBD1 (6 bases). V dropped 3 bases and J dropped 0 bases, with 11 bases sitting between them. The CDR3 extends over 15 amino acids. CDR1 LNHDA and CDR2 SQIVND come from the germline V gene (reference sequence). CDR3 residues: CASSMPGVPNYGYTF. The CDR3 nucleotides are TGTGCCAGTAGTATGCCAGGGGTGCCTAACTATGGCTACACCTTC.

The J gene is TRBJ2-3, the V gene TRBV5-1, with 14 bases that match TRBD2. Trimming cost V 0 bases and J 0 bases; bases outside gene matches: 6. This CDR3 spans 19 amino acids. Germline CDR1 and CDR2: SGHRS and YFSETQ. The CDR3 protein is CASSLVGTSGGPSTDTQYF. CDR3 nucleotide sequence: TGCGCCAGCAGCTTGGTTGGGACTAGCGGGGGACCTAGCACAGATACGCAGTATTTT.

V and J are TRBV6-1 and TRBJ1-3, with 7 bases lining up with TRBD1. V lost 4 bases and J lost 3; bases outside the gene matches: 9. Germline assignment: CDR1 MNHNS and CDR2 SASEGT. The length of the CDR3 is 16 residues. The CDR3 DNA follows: TGTGCCAGCAGTGCGACGACAGGGACCCTTGGAAACACCATATATTTT. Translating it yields CASSATTGTLGNTIYF.

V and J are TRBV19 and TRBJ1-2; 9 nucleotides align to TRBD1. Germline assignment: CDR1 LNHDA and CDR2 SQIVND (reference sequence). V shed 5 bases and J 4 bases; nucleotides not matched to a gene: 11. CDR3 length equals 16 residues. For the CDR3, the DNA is TGTGCCAGTAGTCAAACCTCCGGGACAGGGCCCTATGGCTACACCTTC. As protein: CASSQTSGTGPYGYTF. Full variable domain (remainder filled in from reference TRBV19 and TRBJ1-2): DGGITQSPKYLFRKEGQNVTLSCEQNLNHDAMYWYRQDPGQGLRLIYYSQIVNDFQKGDIAEGYSVSREKKESFPLTVTSAQKNPTAFYLCASSQTSGTGPYGYTFGSGTRLTVV.

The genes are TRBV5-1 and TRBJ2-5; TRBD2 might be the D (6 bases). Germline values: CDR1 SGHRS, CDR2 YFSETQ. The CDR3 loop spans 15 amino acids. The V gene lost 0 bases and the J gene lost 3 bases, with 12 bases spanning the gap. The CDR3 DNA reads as TGCGCCAGCAGCTTGGGGAGCGGGCGAGAAGAGACCCAGTACTTC. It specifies CASSLGSGREETQYF.

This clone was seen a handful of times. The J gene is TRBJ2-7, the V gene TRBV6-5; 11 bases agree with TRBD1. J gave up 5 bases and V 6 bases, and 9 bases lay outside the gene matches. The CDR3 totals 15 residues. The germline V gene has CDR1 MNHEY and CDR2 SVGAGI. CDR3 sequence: CASRRNRDRGNEQYF. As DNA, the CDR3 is TGTGCCAGCAGGCGCAACCGGGACAGGGGGAACGAGCAGTACTTC.

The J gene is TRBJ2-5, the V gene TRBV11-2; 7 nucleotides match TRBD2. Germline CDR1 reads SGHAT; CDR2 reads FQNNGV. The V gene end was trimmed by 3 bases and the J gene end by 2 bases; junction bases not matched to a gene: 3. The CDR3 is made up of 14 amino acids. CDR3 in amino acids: CASSFLRGQETQYF. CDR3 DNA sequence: TGTGCCAGCAGCTTTCTGCGGGGGCAAGAGACCCAGTACTTC.

The DNA of the CDR3 is TGCGCCAGCAGCTGGGGGACCCGGGACACTCCCTATGGCTACACCTTC. It is translated as CASSWGTRDTPYGYTF. The rearrangement joins TRBV5-1 to TRBJ1-2; D is possibly TRBD1 (6 bases). V dropped 3 bases and J dropped 4 bases, with 19 bases sitting between them. CDR1 and CDR2 (germline): SGHRS, YFSETQ. This CDR3 contains 16 residues.

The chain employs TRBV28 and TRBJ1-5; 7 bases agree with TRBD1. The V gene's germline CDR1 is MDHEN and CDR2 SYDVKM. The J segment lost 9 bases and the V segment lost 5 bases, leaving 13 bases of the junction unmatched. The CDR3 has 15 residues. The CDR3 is CASSPRDRAEGPQHF. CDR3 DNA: TGTGCCAGCAGTCCTAGGGACAGAGCAGAGGGGCCCCAGCATTTT.

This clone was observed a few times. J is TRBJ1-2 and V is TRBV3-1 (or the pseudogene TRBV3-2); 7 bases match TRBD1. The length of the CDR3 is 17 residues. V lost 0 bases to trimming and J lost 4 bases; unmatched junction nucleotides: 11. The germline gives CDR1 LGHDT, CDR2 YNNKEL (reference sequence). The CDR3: CASSQDYGQARGYGYTF. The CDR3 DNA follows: TGTGCCAGCAGCCAAGATTACGGACAGGCGAGGGGCTATGGCTACACCTTC.

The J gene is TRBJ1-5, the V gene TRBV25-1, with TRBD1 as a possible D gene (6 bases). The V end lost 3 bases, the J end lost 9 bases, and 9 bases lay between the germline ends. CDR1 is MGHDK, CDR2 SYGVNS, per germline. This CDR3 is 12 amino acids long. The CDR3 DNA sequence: TGTGCCAGCAGTGAGGCCAGGGGGCCCCAGCATTTT. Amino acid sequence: CASSEARGPQHF.

Written as DNA, the CDR3 is TGTGCCAGCAGTGGTCGGGGGGCCGACACCGGGGAGCTGTTTTTT. Protein: CASSGRGADTGELFF. The chain has TRBV2 and TRBJ2-2; weak D call: TRBD2 (7 bases). Germline loops: CDR1 SNHLY, CDR2 FYNNEI. V was clipped by 4 bases and J by 3 bases, with 12 bases between them. The CDR3 is made up of 15 amino acids.

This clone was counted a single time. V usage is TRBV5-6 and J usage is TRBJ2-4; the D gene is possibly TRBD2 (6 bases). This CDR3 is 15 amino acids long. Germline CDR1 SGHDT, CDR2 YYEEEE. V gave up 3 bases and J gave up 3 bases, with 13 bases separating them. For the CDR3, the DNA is TGTGCCAGCAGCTCGGGACTTATGGACAAAAACATTCAGTACTTC. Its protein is CASSSGLMDKNIQYF. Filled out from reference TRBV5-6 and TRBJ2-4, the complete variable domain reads DAGVTQSPTHLIKTRGQQVTLRCSPKSGHDTVSWYQQALGQGPQFIFQYYEEEERQRGNFPDRFSGHQFPNYSSELNVNALLLGDSALYLCASSSGLMDKNIQYFGAGTRLSVL.